These 17 T cell receptor beta chains were all obtained from the same sample, sequenced in a study of beta chain features in type 1 diabetes. The whole isolated RNA underwent reverse transcription, so sequencing captured expressed TCRB transcripts. Repertoires were generated with immunoSEQ multiplex PCR, while TCRdb's copy carries only in-frame clones and drops some. The table lists hundreds of thousands of clones, 15% to 20% of them singletons. The sample comprised naive CD4+ T cells from blood. These TCRs come from a woman aged 18-35 years in good health.

The chain combines TRBV28 with TRBJ2-1; 12 bases line up with TRBD2. The V gene's germline CDR1 is MDHEN and CDR2 SYDVKM. V shed 2 bases and J 7 bases; nucleotides not matched to a gene: 6. The CDR3 runs to 16 residues. The CDR3 DNA reads TGTGCCAGCAGTTTACGACTAGCGGGAGTAACAAATGAGCAGTTCTTC. Translated: CASSLRLAGVTNEQFF. The variable domain in full, with the rest retrieved from reference TRBV28 and TRBJ2-1, is DVKVTQSSRYLVKRTGEKVFLECVQDMDHENMFWYRQDPGLGLRLIYFSYDVKMKEKGDIPEGYSVSREKKERFSLILESASTNQTSMYLCASSLRLAGVTNEQFFGPGTRLTVL.

This clone was counted only a few times. The V and J genes are TRBV27 and TRBJ2-7; 9 nucleotides align to TRBD2. The germline CDR1 and CDR2 sequences are MNHEY and SMNVEV (reference sequence). The CDR3 runs to 16 residues. Trimming took 4 bases from V and 4 from J; bases not matched to a gene: 11. The CDR3 sequence: CASSSGLAILGYEQYF. In DNA, the CDR3 is TGTGCCAGCAGTTCAGGACTAGCGATTTTGGGGTACGAGCAGTACTTC.

The chain has TRBV15 and TRBJ1-2; D not certain. V shed 0 bases and J shed 0 bases, with 8 bases lying between them. Germline V lookup: CDR1 LNHNV, CDR2 YYDKDF (reference sequence). The CDR3 sequence is 15 residues long. The CDR3 region has the DNA TGTGCCACCAGCAGAGAACCCGGAGCTAACTATGGCTACACCTTC. Residues: CATSREPGANYGYTF.

The chain is built from TRBV7-9 and TRBJ2-1; D not resolved. The CDR3 is 14 residues long. V shed 0 bases and J shed 4 bases, with 7 bases lying between them. Germline CDR1 reads SEHNR; CDR2 reads FQNEAQ (reference sequence). CDR3 sequence reads: CASSLAQSYNEQFF. CDR3 DNA: TGTGCCAGCAGCTTAGCGCAGTCTTACAATGAGCAGTTCTTC.

This clone turned up a few times. This chain joins TRBV2 and TRBJ1-2; possibly TRBD1 for D (6 bases). V was shortened by 10 bases and J by 2 bases, with 14 bases between the two germline ends. The germline V gene has CDR1 SNHLY and CDR2 FYNNEI. The CDR3 is 13 amino acids. The CDR3, as DNA: TGTGCCACCAGACAGGCGCAGAACTATGGCTACACCTTC. As protein: CATRQAQNYGYTF.

This clone was seen only a few times. V and J are TRBV7-2 and TRBJ2-3, with D perhaps TRBD2 (5 bases). Germline CDR1 reads SGHTA; CDR2 reads FQGNSA. The CDR3 is 13 amino acids. The ends were cut back, 6 bases at V and 2 bases at J, with 9 bases in the middle. In nucleotides, the CDR3 is TGTGCCAGCAGTGCGGGCTTCACAGATACGCAGTATTTT. Protein product: CASSAGFTDTQYF. The whole variable domain, remainder taken from reference TRBV7-2 and TRBJ2-3, is GAGVSQSPSNKVTEKGKDVELRCDPISGHTALYWYRQSLGQGLEFLIYFQGNSAPDKSGLPSDRFSAERTGGSVSTLTIQRTQQEDSAVYLCASSAGFTDTQYFGPGTRLTVL.

This clone came up a few times. The genes are TRBV7-2 and TRBJ2-6, with D perhaps assigned TRBD1 or TRBD2 (5 bases each). This CDR3 has 17 amino acids. Germline V lookup: CDR1 SGHTA, CDR2 FQGNSA. Trimming shortened V by 5 bases and J by 0 bases, and 14 bases separated the two germline ends. CDR3 DNA: TGTGCCAGCAGCAACCGGGACGGCTACTCTGGGGCCAACGTCCTGACTTTC. Encoded protein: CASSNRDGYSGANVLTF.

The V and J genes are TRBV6-1 and TRBJ2-7, with a weak D call TRBD2 (5 bases). From germline, CDR1 is MNHNS and CDR2 SASEGT. The CDR3 contains 13 residues. Trimming left V 4 bases short and J 6 bases short, with 13 bases between. This CDR3 is CASSAGIASEQYF. The CDR3 coding sequence is TGTGCCAGCAGTGCCGGGATCGCATCCGAGCAGTACTTC.

The rearrangement uses TRBV7-9 and TRBJ2-5, with D unresolved. Germline CDR1 SEHNR, CDR2 FQNEAQ (reference sequence). There are 14 residues in the CDR3. V lost 2 bases, J lost 3 bases, and 10 bases lay in between. The CDR3 bases are TGTGCCAGCAGCTTATTGTGGGGAAAAGAGACCCAGTACTTC. Protein sequence: CASSLLWGKETQYF. Looking up the rest from reference TRBV7-9 and TRBJ2-5 gives the full variable domain: DTGVSQNPRHKITKRGQNVTFRCDPISEHNRLYWYRQTLGQGPEFLTYFQNEAQLEKSRLLSDRFSAERPKGSFSTLEIQRTEQGDSAMYLCASSLLWGKETQYFGPGTRLLVL.

The rearrangement links TRBV10-3 to TRBJ2-7; 10 nucleotides agree with TRBD2. Germline V gives CDR1 ENHRY, CDR2 SYGVKD. J was trimmed by 3 bases and V by 2 bases; bases with no gene match: 7. There are 16 residues in the CDR3. The CDR3 bases are TGTGCCATCAGTGAGGGGCTAGCGGGAGAGGTCTACGAGCAGTACTTC. Translated, it gives CAISEGLAGEVYEQYF.

The chain is built from TRBV7-2 and TRBJ2-5; a weak D match, TRBD2 (6 bases). From germline, CDR1 is SGHTA and CDR2 FQGNSA. With 5 bases removed from V and 5 bases from J, the gap between germline ends came to 12 bases. The CDR3 covers 13 residues. The chain's CDR3 is CASSRGGRETQYF. CDR3 DNA: TGTGCCAGCAGCCGCGGAGGGCGTGAGACCCAGTACTTC.

This clone was seen a handful of times. The rearrangement links TRBV29-1 to TRBJ2-5; 8 bases agree with TRBD1. V lost 4 bases to trimming and J lost 2 bases; unmatched junction nucleotides: 9. The CDR3 covers 15 residues. Germline CDR1 is SQVTM and CDR2 is ANQGSEA. In DNA, the CDR3 is TGCAGCGTTGTATTCGGACAGGGCGTTCAAGAGACCCAGTACTTC. It yields the protein CSVVFGQGVQETQYF.

DNA of the CDR3: TGTGCCAGCTTAGCTCCGGGCACCTACGAGCAGTACTTC. It specifies CASLAPGTYEQYF. The rearrangement links TRBV6-5 to TRBJ2-7; D is ambiguous. The CDR3 length is 13 residues. The germline CDR1 and CDR2 sequences are MNHEY and SVGAGI. The ends were cut back, 8 bases at V and 2 bases at J, with 13 bases in the middle.

Only a few counts were recorded for this clone. The chain has TRBV7-3 and TRBJ1-1, with 7 positions matching TRBD1. Germline V gives CDR1 SGHTA, CDR2 FQGTGA. The J segment lost 4 bases and the V segment lost 5 bases, leaving 7 bases of the junction unmatched. The CDR3 has 14 residues. The DNA for the CDR3 is TGTGCCAGCAGCCCAGGAACAGGGGTCACTGAAGCTTTCTTT. This gives the protein CASSPGTGVTEAFF.

This clone was seen only a few times. V and J are TRBV5-4 and TRBJ2-2; D is uncertain. Trimming shortened V by 4 bases and J by 1 base, and 2 bases separated the two germline ends. CDR1 SGHNT and CDR2 YYREEE come from the germline V gene (reference sequence). This CDR3 contains 12 residues. The CDR3 reads CASSRNTGELFF. The CDR3 coding sequence is TGTGCCAGCAGCAGGAACACCGGGGAGCTGTTTTTT.

The chain joins TRBV7-9 to TRBJ2-7, with 9 bases that match TRBD1. This CDR3 comprises 14 residues. Germline CDR1 and CDR2: SEHNR and FQNEAQ (reference sequence). The ends lost 7 bases at V and 6 bases at J; junction bases unmatched: 10. This chain's CDR3 is CASTPGTGIIEQYF. CDR3 coding DNA: TGTGCCAGCACCCCCGGGACAGGGATCATCGAGCAGTACTTC.

The chain joins TRBV5-6 to TRBJ2-1, with D unresolved. Trimming shortened V by 2 bases and J by 0 bases, and 6 bases separated the two germline ends. There are 14 residues in the CDR3. Germline lookup yields CDR1 SGHDT and CDR2 YYEEEE. The CDR3 spells CASSFLVSYNEQFF. DNA of the CDR3: TGTGCCAGCAGCTTCCTAGTCTCCTACAATGAGCAGTTCTTC.